Listed here are 6 T cell receptor beta chains from one sample, sequenced in a study of CD8 T cells in Susac syndrome (dated by TCRdb to about 2019). Receptor libraries were prepared by the immunoSEQ multiplex PCR assay. RNA was extracted using the RNeasy kit, and roughly 0.5 to 1 ug of the RNA was reverse transcribed with random hexamers. The raw public reads went through TCRdb reprocessing: fastp at Q25, MiXCR clone calling, in-frame beta chains kept. Rows matching on CDR3 protein sequence are summarized as one entry with the most common DNA and genes. The sample data list 300,000 or so distinct CDR3 sequences, and 92% of these were observed just once. About 0.07% of the sample lies in the top ten. The sequenced sample consisted of CD4+ T cells from PBMCs. These receptors originate from a human donor with multiple sclerosis.

The V gene is TRBV18, the J gene TRBJ2-1; D ambiguous. Trimming took off 3 bases at V and 3 bases at J, with 12 bases between the two ends. Germline CDR1 reads KGHSH; CDR2 reads LQKENI. The CDR3 loop spans 15 amino acids. The CDR3 DNA follows: TGTGCCAGCTCACCGTCAAGTGGGGTCTACAATGAGCAGTTCTTC. This sequence encodes CASSPSSGVYNEQFF.

This chain uses TRBV20-1 with TRBJ2-7, with TRBD2 matching 8 bases. The CDR3 runs 13 residues. Germline assignment: CDR1 DFQATT and CDR2 SNEGSKA (reference sequence). The V gene end was trimmed by 6 bases and the J gene end by 2 bases; junction bases not matched to a gene: 6. The CDR3 DNA follows: TGCAGTGCCCGTGATAGCGGGACCTACGAGCAGTACTTC. Amino acids: CSARDSGTYEQYF.

V gene TRBV7-9 combines with J gene TRBJ1-2, with a tentative D call TRBD1 (6 bases). From germline, CDR1 is SEHNR and CDR2 FQNEAQ (reference sequence). The CDR3 extends over 16 amino acids. Trimming took off 2 bases at V and 8 bases at J, with 21 bases between the two ends. For the CDR3, the DNA is TGTGCCAGCAGCTTACCTTTGACAGGCCCGTCGGAAGGCTACACCTTC. Translating it yields CASSLPLTGPSEGYTF.

This clonotype was picked up one time. The gene calls are TRBV7-6 and TRBJ2-7; 7 nucleotides match TRBD1. Trimming cost V 1 base and J 2 bases; bases outside gene matches: 8. Per the germline V gene, CDR1 is SGHVS and CDR2 is FNYEAQ. The CDR3 sequence is 16 residues long. CDR3 residues: CASSLGGRTGTYEQYF. CDR3 nucleotides: TGTGCCAGCAGCTTAGGGGGCCGGACAGGAACCTACGAGCAGTACTTC.

This chain links TRBV5-1 with TRBJ1-3; D not certain. Trimming took off 0 bases at V and 0 bases at J, with 10 bases between the two ends. In germline, CDR1 is SGHRS, CDR2 YFSETQ. The CDR3 length is 16 residues. As DNA, the CDR3 is TGCGCCAGCAGCTTGGACACACCTGGCTCTGGAAACACCATATATTTT. Translation gives CASSLDTPGSGNTIYF.

The chain carries TRBV30 and TRBJ2-5; D is unresolved. With 0 bases removed from V and 4 bases from J, the gap between germline ends came to 9 bases. CDR3 length equals 13 residues. Germline CDR1 and CDR2: GTSNPN and SVGIG (reference sequence). Here the CDR3 DNA reads TGTGCCTGGAGTGTACGGTTCGGAGAGACCCAGTACTTC. The encoded protein is CAWSVRFGETQYF.